Listed below are T cell receptor beta chains from one sample, sequenced in a study of blood T cell repertoires in COVID-19. TCRdb's copy holds only in-frame clones and misses some; the assay was immunoSEQ multiplex PCR. The sample lists some 150,000 clones, roughly 90% seen once, with 2.5% to 3.5% in the top ten. Material: peripheral blood. The source is a man in his sixties with acute or convalescent COVID-19. Each CDR3 is given with its conserved first and last residue. The D gene is left open where the match is weak. Clone size is shown for a subset of rows, as once, few, many or a class of expanded clone.

TRBV5-4	NA	TRBJ2-2	10	NA	CASSTGELFF	TGTGCCTCCAGCACCGGGGAGCTGTTTTTT
TRBV6-1	NA	TRBJ1-1	13	NA	CASTVREMSEAFF	TGTGCCAGCACCGTCCGTGAGATGAGTGAAGCTTTCTTT
TRBV6-6	TRBD2	TRBJ2-7	15	NA	CASSLAGSGGYEQYF	TGTGCCAGCAGCCTCGCGGGTAGCGGGGGTTACGAGCAGTACTTC
TRBV5-5	NA	TRBJ1-4	15	NA	CASSLLNRDNEKLFF	TGTGCCAGCAGCCTCCTGAACAGGGATAATGAAAAACTGTTTTTT
TRBV12-3/TRBV12-4	NA	TRBJ1-5	13	NA	CASSRTENQPQHF	TGTGCCAGCAGCCGGACAGAGAATCAGCCCCAGCATTTT
TRBV10-2	TRBD1	TRBJ1-2	13	NA	CASSEGTGGGYTF	TGCGCCAGCAGTGAAGGGACAGGGGGTGGCTACACCTTC
TRBV4-1	NA	TRBJ1-2	14	NA	CASSQDQTNYGYTF	TGCGCCAGCAGCCAAGACCAGACTAACTATGGCTACACCTTC
TRBV6-5	TRBD1	TRBJ1-5	14	NA	CASSDRVRNQPQHF	TGTGCCAGCAGCGACAGGGTTCGTAATCAGCCCCAGCATTTT
TRBV19	TRBD2	TRBJ2-3	14	NA	CASRNSGFTDTQYF	TGTGCCAGTAGGAATAGCGGGTTCACAGATACGCAGTATTTT
TRBV24-1	NA	TRBJ2-5	13	NA	CATSDGLSGTQYF	TGTGCCACCAGTGATGGGTTGTCGGGGACCCAGTACTTC
TRBV5-1	TRBD1	TRBJ1-4	15	once	CASSPVQGAFRRLFF	TGCGCCAGCAGCCCAGTCCAGGGGGCTTTCCGTCGGCTGTTTTTT
TRBV19	TRBD1	TRBJ1-5	14	NA	CASHPGTVNQPQHF	TGTGCCAGCCATCCCGGGACAGTTAATCAGCCCCAGCATTTT
TRBV12-3/TRBV12-4	NA	TRBJ1-1	13	NA	CASTNQGYTEAFF	TGTGCCAGCACAAATCAGGGGTACACTGAAGCTTTCTTT
TRBV6-1	NA	TRBJ1-1	16	NA	CASSESGLDMNTEAFF	TGTGCCAGCAGTGAATCAGGACTTGATATGAACACTGAAGCTTTCTTT
TRBV6-2/TRBV6-3	TRBD2	TRBJ2-1	15	NA	CASSKLAGGQNEQFF	TGTGCCAGCAGTAAACTAGCGGGGGGGCAGAATGAGCAGTTCTTC
TRBV4-2	TRBD1	TRBJ1-4	15	few	CASSQAWDRAEKLFF	TGTGCCAGCAGCCAAGCCTGGGACAGGGCGGAAAAACTGTTTTTT
TRBV30	NA	TRBJ2-3	13	NA	CAWVRGATDTQYF	TGTGCCTGGGTCAGGGGGGCAACAGATACGCAGTATTTT
TRBV7-8	NA	TRBJ1-2	13	NA	CASSLPQGHGYTF	TGTGCCAGCAGCTTACCCCAGGGGCATGGCTACACCTTC
TRBV9	NA	TRBJ2-1	12	NA	CASSLTVGEQFF	TGTGCCAGCAGCTTAACAGTCGGTGAGCAGTTCTTC
TRBV5-1	NA	TRBJ1-5	13	NA	CASRQYSNQPQHF	TGCGCCAGCAGACAGTATAGCAATCAGCCCCAGCATTTT
TRBV29-1	TRBD1	TRBJ1-1	15	NA	CSVLQGARLDTEAFF	TGCAGCGTCTTACAGGGGGCGCGATTAGACACTGAAGCTTTCTTT
TRBV12-5	NA	TRBJ1-4	14	few	CASGLAGGDQKLFF	TGTGCTAGTGGTTTGGCCGGGGGGGACCAAAAACTGTTTTTT
TRBV9	NA	TRBJ1-3	15	NA	CASSFSGSSGNTIYF	TGTGCCAGCAGCTTTTCGGGGAGCTCTGGAAACACCATATATTTT
TRBV5-4	TRBD2	TRBJ2-2	17	NA	CASSSGTSGPNTGELFF	TGTGCCAGCAGCTCGGGGACTAGCGGGCCTAACACCGGGGAGCTGTTTTTT
TRBV4-3	NA	TRBJ1-6	18	NA	CASSQGVGGVPYNSPLHF	TGCGCCAGCAGCCAAGGGGTAGGCGGTGTTCCCTATAATTCACCCCTCCACTTT
TRBV7-2	NA	TRBJ1-1	15	NA	CASSLVDGGGAEAFF	TGTGCCAGCAGCTTAGTTGACGGGGGGGGAGCTGAAGCTTTCTTT
TRBV11-2	NA	TRBJ2-7	15	NA	CASSRTRLSSYEQYF	TGTGCCAGCAGCCGCACGAGGTTATCGTCCTACGAGCAGTACTTC
TRBV14	TRBD1	TRBJ2-7	15	NA	CASSRGTGFSYEQYF	TGTGCCAGCAGCCGTGGGACAGGGTTCTCCTACGAGCAGTACTTC
TRBV30	TRBD1	TRBJ1-2	14	NA	CAWSTGQGGGGYTF	TGTGCCTGGAGCACGGGACAGGGAGGCGGCGGCTACACCTTC
TRBV5-1	TRBD1	TRBJ1-4	15	NA	CASSQQGVKGEKLFF	TGCGCCAGCAGCCAACAGGGGGTAAAGGGTGAAAAACTGTTTTTT
TRBV6-2/TRBV6-3	NA	TRBJ2-3	16	NA	CASSSLPGRGTDTQYF	TGTGCCAGCAGTTCCTTACCGGGGCGGGGTACAGATACGCAGTATTTT
TRBV4-1	TRBD2	TRBJ2-3	11	NA	CASRDYRTQYF	TGCGCCAGTCGGGACTACCGTACGCAGTATTTT
TRBV6-2/TRBV6-3	NA	TRBJ1-2	15	NA	CASSYSKSTGRGYTF	TGTGCCAGCAGTTACTCGAAGTCCACAGGCAGAGGCTACACCTTC
TRBV19	TRBD2	TRBJ2-2	15	NA	CASEGGGATTGELFF	TGTGCCAGCGAAGGCGGGGGGGCCACCACCGGGGAGCTGTTTTTT
TRBV5-8	NA	TRBJ1-1	15	once	CASSLAIGRNTEAFF	TGTGCCAGCAGCTTGGCCATCGGGAGAAACACTGAAGCTTTCTTT
TRBV5-6	NA	TRBJ2-2	18	NA	CASSREPGHTTNTGELFF	TGTGCCAGCAGCCGTGAACCGGGACACACCACGAACACCGGGGAGCTGTTTTTT
TRBV6-5	NA	TRBJ1-5	15	few	CASSYRSLKGEPQHF	TGTGCCAGCAGTTATCGCTCCCTGAAGGGAGAGCCCCAGCATTTT
TRBV29-1	TRBD2	TRBJ2-7	14	NA	CSGRAGGPYHEQYF	TGCAGCGGTCGAGCGGGGGGCCCCTATCACGAGCAGTACTTC
TRBV5-1	NA	TRBJ2-3	15	few	CASSFTQASTDTQYF	TGCGCCAGCAGCTTTACGCAGGCCTCCACAGATACGCAGTATTTT
TRBV6-5	TRBD2	TRBJ2-3	16	NA	CASSWTSGGAGDTQYF	TGTGCCAGCAGTTGGACTAGCGGGGGGGCCGGAGATACGCAGTATTTT
TRBV19	NA	TRBJ1-5	14	NA	CASSTQGGNQPQHF	TGTGCCAGTAGTACCCAGGGTGGCAATCAGCCCCAGCATTTT
TRBV30	NA	TRBJ1-2	15	NA	CAWSRGRASNYGYTF	TGTGCCTGGAGTCGAGGGAGGGCTTCTAACTATGGCTACACCTTC
TRBV7-2	NA	TRBJ1-6	16	NA	CASSLRQAPYNSPLHF	TGTGCCAGCAGCCTCCGACAGGCGCCCTATAATTCACCCCTCCACTTT
TRBV29-1	NA	TRBJ1-2	12	NA	CSVVRGNYGYTF	TGCAGCGTTGTACGAGGGAACTATGGCTACACCTTC
TRBV5-4	NA	TRBJ1-1	12	few	CASSPGGGGAFF	TGTGCCAGCAGCCCAGGAGGGGGGGGAGCTTTCTTT
TRBV15	TRBD2	TRBJ2-5	16	once	CATSSTAGTSKGTQYF	TGTGCCACCAGCTCTACGGCGGGGACTAGCAAGGGGACCCAGTACTTC
TRBV2	NA	TRBJ2-7	13	NA	CASKGDTSYEQYF	TGTGCCAGCAAGGGAGACACATCCTACGAGCAGTACTTC
TRBV6-5	NA	TRBJ2-1	13	few	CASSGGVYNEQFF	TGTGCCAGCAGCGGAGGGGTCTACAATGAGCAGTTCTTC
TRBV10-3	NA	TRBJ2-7	16	NA	CAISVEKGVRIYEQYF	TGTGCCATCAGTGTGGAGAAGGGGGTCCGAATCTACGAGCAGTACTTC
TRBV5-6	NA	TRBJ1-1	13	few	CASSLGENTEAFF	TGTGCCAGCAGCTTAGGAGAGAACACTGAAGCTTTCTTT
TRBV10-2	NA	TRBJ1-1	17	NA	CASSGKWGIGMNTEAFF	TGCGCCAGCAGTGGAAAGTGGGGAATCGGGATGAACACTGAAGCTTTCTTT